Described below is a single T cell receptor (beta chain) sequence and its context. Antigen: not known. Clones were read by immunoSEQ multiplex PCR, and TCRdb kept only the in-frame ones, dropping some. Here the sample spans under 80,000 clones, more than 70% being singletons. The CDR3 contains 13 residues. Trimming took 4 bases from V and 7 from J, leaving 8 bases between them. Germline CDR1 WSHSY, CDR2 SAAADI. This sample stems from a study of vaccination effects on CD4 cells after COVID-19. Notes on the study in general: In healthy vaccinees, only 1 of 255 vaccine-induced clones cross-reacted with common cold coronaviruses.

Expansion of antigen-specific CD4+ T cells with viral peptide pools was carried out by the ViraFEST assay before sequencing. It was after roughly ten days of culture that CD4+ T cells were isolated. Participants completed two doses of the BNT162b2 or mRNA-1273 vaccine. This clonotype originated in a human donor who received a COVID-19 vaccine. The chain carries TRBV10-2 and TRBJ1-6, with D perhaps matching TRBD1 (5 bases). The starting material was CD4+ T cells from PBMCs cultured with HCoV-229E spike peptides, obtained after COVID-19 vaccination. CDR3 in DNA: TGCGCCAGCAGTGCCGCAGGGAATTCACCCCTCCACTTT. Protein: CASSAAGNSPLHF.